This section outlines one T cell receptor beta chain sequence together with its context. What it recognizes is unknown. The record originates from a study of cytomegalovirus exposure and HLA in healthy donors. Turning to the study itself: Per a later analysis, the 666 first-cohort and approximately 120 validation repertoires shared one platform.

Study results and caveats: The classifier was said to identify cytomegalovirus status with high specificity and sensitivity. There were a few CMV-associated chains whose specificity for CMV antigens was confirmed in vitro.

Germline V gene lookup returns CDR1 LNHNV and CDR2 YYDKDF (reference sequence). V was trimmed by 8 bases and J by 9 bases, leaving 23 bases between them. This CDR3 comprises 14 residues. Donors were drawn from the approximately 120-subject validation cohort, separate from the roughly 700-subject first cohort. Here immunoSEQ multiplex PCR was the method, and the copy in TCRdb shows in-frame clones only, minus some. The table records 70,000 to 90,000 clones, roughly 80% of them present only once. The chain joins TRBV15 to TRBJ2-7, with D perhaps TRBD2 (6 bases). The sequence derives from a man between 25 and 39 years old in good health and CMV-seronegative. The sample consisted of PBMCs. The CDR3 coding sequence is TGTGCCACCGAACCGGGGGTCGCCGGAGGAGGGCAGTACTTC. Its protein product is CATEPGVAGGGQYF. The full variable domain, in which reference TRBV15 and TRBJ2-7 provide the parts outside the CDR3, is DAMVIQNPRYQVTQFGKPVTLSCSQTLNHNVMYWYQQKSSQAPKLLFHYYDKDFNNEADTPDNFQSRRPNTSFCFLDIRSPGLGDTAMYLCATEPGVAGGGQYFGPGTRLTVT.